Presented here are 3 T cell receptor beta chains from one specimen sequenced in a study of a mutant IDH1 vaccine in newly diagnosed glioma. Which antigens these TCRs recognize remains unknown. Time point specified: week 5, during vaccination. Doses consisted of 300 ug of mutant IDH1 20-mer peptide each, paired with topical imiquimod. Method: immunoSEQ multiplex PCR; TCRdb's copy keeps in-frame clones and lacks some. The top ten hold under 0.6% of the sample, which has 75,000 to 80,000 clones, roughly nine tenths seen once. This sample comprised PBMCs, obtained from a glioma patient whose treatment included an IDH1 peptide vaccine. Every receptor here comes from a woman in her forties or fifties with glioma.

This rearrangement joins TRBV9 to TRBJ2-3, with 7 bases that match TRBD2. The CDR3 sequence is 17 residues long. J was trimmed by 1 base and V by 4 bases; bases with no gene match: 12. The germline V gene encodes CDR1 SGDLS and CDR2 YYNGEE. CDR3 protein: CASSLTGGAGGTDTQYF. In DNA form, the CDR3 reads TGTGCCAGCAGCCTCACGGGTGGGGCGGGAGGCACAGATACGCAGTATTTT.

The V and J genes are TRBV19 and TRBJ2-1, with D possibly being TRBD2 (6 bases). Trimming pared 5 bases from V and 5 bases from J, leaving 19 bases between. The CDR3 consists of 16 residues. Germline V CDR1 and CDR2: LNHDA, SQIVND (reference sequence). This CDR3 reads CASSLTEGRGNNEQFF. Written as DNA, the CDR3 is TGTGCCAGTAGTCTCACGGAGGGCCGAGGGAACAATGAGCAGTTCTTC.

V usage is TRBV10-3 and J usage is TRBJ2-5; D is ambiguous. Trimming pared 0 bases from V and 3 bases from J, leaving 2 bases between. This CDR3 has 12 amino acids. Germline CDR1 is ENHRY and CDR2 is SYGVKD. Here the CDR3 DNA reads TGTGCCATCAGTGAGTCGAAAGAGACCCAGTACTTC. This encodes CAISESKETQYF.